This TCR beta chain was sequenced in a study of ipilimumab plus nivolumab after autologous stem cell transplantation. The germline V gene has CDR1 SGHDT and CDR2 YYEEEE. The CDR3 runs to 14 residues. V trimming: 0 bases; J trimming: 5 bases; junction bases outside the gene matches: 4. The table came from immunoSEQ multiplex PCR; TCRdb's copy has only in-frame clones and leaves some out. The sample lists roughly 9,700 clones, around four fifths occurring once. Patients got 3 mg/kg IV nivolumab weeks 1, 4, 7, 10, then biweekly through week 26. Sequencing was performed on PBMCs, taken in a trial of ipilimumab plus nivolumab as post-transplant consolidation. The clonotype was recovered from a male donor with diffuse large B-cell lymphoma. J is TRBJ2-5 and V is TRBV5-6; TRBD2 aligns across 7 bases. The CDR3 is CASSLGGEGETQYF. The DNA for the CDR3 is TGTGCCAGCAGCTTGGGCGGGGAGGGGGAGACCCAGTACTTC.